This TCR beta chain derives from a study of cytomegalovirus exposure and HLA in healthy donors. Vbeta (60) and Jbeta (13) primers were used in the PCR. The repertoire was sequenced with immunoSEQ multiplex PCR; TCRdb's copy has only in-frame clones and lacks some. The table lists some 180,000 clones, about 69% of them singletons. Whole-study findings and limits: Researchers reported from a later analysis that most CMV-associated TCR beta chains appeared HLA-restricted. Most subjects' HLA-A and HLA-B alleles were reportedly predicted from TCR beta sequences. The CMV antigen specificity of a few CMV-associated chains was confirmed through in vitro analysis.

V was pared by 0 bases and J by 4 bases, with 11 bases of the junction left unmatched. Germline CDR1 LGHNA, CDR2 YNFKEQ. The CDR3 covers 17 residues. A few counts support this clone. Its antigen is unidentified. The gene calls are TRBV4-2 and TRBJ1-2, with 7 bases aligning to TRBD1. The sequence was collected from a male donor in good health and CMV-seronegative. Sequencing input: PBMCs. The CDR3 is CASSQDYSDRASYGYTF. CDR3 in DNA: TGTGCCAGCAGCCAAGATTATTCTGACAGGGCCTCCTATGGCTACACCTTC.